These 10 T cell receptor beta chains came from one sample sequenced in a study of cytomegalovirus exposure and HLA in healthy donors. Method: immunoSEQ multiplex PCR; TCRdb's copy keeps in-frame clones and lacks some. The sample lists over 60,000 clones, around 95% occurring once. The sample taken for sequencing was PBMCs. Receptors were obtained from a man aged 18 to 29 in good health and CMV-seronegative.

The CDR3 sequence: CASSLTPSYEQYF. The CDR3 nucleotides read TGTGCCAGCAGCCTAACTCCCTCCTACGAGCAGTACTTC. The chain links TRBV4-2 to TRBJ2-7; D call uncertain. V lost 4 bases, J lost 0 bases, and 7 bases lay in between. Germline-derived CDR1 and CDR2 are LGHNA and YNFKEQ. The CDR3 has 13 amino acids.

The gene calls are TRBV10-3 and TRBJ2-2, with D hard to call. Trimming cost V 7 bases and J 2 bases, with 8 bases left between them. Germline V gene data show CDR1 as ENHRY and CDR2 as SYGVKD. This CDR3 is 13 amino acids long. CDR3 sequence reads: CAITPTNTGELFF. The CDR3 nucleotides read TGTGCCATCACCCCGACAAACACCGGGGAGCTGTTTTTT.

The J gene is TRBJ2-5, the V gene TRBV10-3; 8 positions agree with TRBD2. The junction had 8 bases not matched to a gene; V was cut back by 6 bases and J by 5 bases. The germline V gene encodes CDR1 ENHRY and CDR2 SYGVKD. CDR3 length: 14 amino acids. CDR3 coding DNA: TGTGCCATCAGCATCGCGGGGGGAGGGGAGACCCAGTACTTC. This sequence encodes CAISIAGGGETQYF.

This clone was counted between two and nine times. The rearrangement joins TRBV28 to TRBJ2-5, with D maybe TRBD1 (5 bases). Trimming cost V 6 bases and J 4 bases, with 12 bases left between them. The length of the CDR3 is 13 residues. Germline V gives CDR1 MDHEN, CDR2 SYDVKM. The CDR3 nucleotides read TGTGCCAGCAGGCAATCAGGGTTAGAGACCCAGTACTTC. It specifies CASRQSGLETQYF.

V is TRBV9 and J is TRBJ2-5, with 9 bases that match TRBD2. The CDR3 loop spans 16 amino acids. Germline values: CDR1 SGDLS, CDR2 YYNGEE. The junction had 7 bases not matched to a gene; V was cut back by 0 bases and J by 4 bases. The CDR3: CASSVEGGGAGETQYF. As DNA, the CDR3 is TGTGCCAGCAGCGTAGAAGGCGGGGGGGCCGGAGAGACCCAGTACTTC.

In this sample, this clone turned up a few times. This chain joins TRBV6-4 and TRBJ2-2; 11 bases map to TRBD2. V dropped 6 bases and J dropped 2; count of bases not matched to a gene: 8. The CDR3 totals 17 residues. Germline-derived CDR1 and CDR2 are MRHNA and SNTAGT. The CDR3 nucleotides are TGTGCCAGCAGCCCCCTAGCGGGGGGCCCTAACACCGGGGAGCTGTTTTTT. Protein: CASSPLAGGPNTGELFF.

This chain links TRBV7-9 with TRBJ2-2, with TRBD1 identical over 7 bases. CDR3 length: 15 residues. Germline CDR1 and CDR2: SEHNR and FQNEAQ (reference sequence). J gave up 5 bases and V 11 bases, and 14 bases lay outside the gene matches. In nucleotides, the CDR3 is TGTGCCGGATCCCCCCCGACAGGGCTGACCGGGGAGCTGTTTTTT. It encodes CAGSPPTGLTGELFF. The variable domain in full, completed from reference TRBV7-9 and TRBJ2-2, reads DTGVSQNPRHKITKRGQNVTFRCDPISEHNRLYWYRQTLGQGPEFLTYFQNEAQLEKSRLLSDRFSAERPKGSFSTLEIQRTEQGDSAMYLCAGSPPTGLTGELFFGEGSRLTVL.

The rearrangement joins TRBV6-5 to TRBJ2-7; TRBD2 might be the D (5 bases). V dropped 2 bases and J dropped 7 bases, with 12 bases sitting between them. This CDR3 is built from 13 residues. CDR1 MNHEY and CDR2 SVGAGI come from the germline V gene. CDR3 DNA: TGTGCCAGCAGTTACCCGAGGGAGTTGGAGCAGTACTTC. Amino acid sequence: CASSYPRELEQYF.

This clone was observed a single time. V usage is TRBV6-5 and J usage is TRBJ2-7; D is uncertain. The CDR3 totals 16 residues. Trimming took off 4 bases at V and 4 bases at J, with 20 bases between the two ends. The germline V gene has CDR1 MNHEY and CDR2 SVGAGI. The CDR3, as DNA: TGTGCCAGCAGTTGGTCCGCAGCGACTGTTAGTTACGAGCAGTACTTC. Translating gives CASSWSAATVSYEQYF.

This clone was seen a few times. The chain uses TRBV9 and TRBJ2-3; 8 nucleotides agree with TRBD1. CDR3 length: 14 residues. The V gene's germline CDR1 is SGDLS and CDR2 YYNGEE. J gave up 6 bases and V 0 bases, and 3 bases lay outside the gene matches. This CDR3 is CASSVAYRGDTQYF. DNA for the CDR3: TGTGCCAGCAGCGTAGCTTACAGGGGGGATACGCAGTATTTT.